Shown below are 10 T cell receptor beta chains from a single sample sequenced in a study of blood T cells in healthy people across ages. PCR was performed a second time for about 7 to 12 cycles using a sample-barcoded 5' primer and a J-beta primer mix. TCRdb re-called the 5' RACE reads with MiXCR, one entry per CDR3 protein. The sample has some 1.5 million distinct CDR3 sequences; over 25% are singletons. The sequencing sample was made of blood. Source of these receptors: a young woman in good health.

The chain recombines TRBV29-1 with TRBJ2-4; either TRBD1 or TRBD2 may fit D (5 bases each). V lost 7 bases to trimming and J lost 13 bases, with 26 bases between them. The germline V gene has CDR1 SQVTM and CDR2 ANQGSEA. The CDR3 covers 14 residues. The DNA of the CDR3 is TGCAGCGCGAAACCGGGACCGAACCGCTTAGAGCAGTACTTC. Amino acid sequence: CSAKPGPNRLEQYF. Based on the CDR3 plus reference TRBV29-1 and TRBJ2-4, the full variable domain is SAVISQKPSRDICQRGTSLTIQCQVDSQVTMMFWYRQQPGQSLTLIATANQGSEATYESGFVIDKFPISRPNLTFSTLTVSNMSPEDSSIYLCSAKPGPNRLEQYFGAGTRLSVL.

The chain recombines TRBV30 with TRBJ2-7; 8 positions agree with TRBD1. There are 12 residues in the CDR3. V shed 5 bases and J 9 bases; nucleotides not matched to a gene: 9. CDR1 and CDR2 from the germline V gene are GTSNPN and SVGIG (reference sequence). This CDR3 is CAWAQGANRQYF. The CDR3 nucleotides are TGTGCCTGGGCCCAGGGGGCAAATAGGCAGTACTTC.

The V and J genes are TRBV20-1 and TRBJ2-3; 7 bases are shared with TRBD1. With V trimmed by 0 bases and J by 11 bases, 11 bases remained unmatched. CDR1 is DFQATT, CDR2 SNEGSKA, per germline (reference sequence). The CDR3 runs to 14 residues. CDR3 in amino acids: CSARDRQGMIGQYF. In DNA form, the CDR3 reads TGCAGTGCTAGAGATCGACAGGGTATGATTGGGCAGTATTTT.

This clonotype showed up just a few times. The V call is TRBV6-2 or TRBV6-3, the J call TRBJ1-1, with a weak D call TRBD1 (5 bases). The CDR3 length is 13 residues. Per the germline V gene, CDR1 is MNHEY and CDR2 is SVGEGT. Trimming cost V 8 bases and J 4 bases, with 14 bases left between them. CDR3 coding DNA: TGTGCCAGCGTCTTTCAGGGAAGCACTGAAGCTTTCTTT. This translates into CASVFQGSTEAFF.

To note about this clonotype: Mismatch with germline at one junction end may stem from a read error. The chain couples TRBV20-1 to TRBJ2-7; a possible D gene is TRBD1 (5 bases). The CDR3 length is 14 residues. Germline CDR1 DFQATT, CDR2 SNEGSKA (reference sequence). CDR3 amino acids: CSARDRRQTYEQYF. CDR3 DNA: TGCAGTGCTAGAGATAGACGACAGACCTACGAACAGTACTTC.

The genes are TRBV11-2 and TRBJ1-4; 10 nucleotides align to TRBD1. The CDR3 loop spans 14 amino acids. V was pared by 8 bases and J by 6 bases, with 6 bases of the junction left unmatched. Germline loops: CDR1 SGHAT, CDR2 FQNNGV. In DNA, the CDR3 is TGTGCCAGCGGGGGACAGGGGTCGTATGAAAAACTGTTTTTT. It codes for CASGGQGSYEKLFF.

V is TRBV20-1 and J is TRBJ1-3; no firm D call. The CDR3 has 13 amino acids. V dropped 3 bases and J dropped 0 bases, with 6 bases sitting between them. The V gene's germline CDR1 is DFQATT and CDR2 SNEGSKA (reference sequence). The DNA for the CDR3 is TGCAGTGCTAGTATACCCTCTGGAAACACCATATATTTT. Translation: CSASIPSGNTIYF.

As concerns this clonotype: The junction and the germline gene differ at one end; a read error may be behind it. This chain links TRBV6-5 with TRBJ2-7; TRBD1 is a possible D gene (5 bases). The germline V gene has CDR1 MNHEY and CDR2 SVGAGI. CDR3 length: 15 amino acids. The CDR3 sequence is CASSDSIGRRGEQYF. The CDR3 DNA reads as TGTGCCAGCAGTGACTCCATTGGACGAAGGGGCGAGCAGTACTTC.

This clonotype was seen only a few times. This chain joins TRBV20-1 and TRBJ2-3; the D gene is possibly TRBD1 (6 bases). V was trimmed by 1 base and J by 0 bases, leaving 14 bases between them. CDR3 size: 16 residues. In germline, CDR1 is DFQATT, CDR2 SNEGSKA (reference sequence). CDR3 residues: CSARARDIGSTDTQYF. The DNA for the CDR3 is TGCAGTGCTAGAGCAAGGGACATTGGTAGCACAGATACGCAGTATTTT.

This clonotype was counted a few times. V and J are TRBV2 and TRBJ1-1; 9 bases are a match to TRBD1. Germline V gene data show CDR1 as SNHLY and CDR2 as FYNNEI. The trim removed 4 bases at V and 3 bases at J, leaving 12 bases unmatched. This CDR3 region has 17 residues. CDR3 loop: CASSVDPRDRAYTEAFF. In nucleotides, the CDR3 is TGTGCCAGCAGTGTCGATCCACGGGACAGGGCATACACTGAAGCTTTCTTT.